These T cell receptor beta chains were read from a single sample in a study of beta chain features in type 1 diabetes. This table comes from immunoSEQ multiplex PCR, and its TCRdb copy is limited to in-frame clones, with some not included. Among about 700,000 clones listed, roughly an eighth were seen once. Sequenced: naive CD4+ T cells from blood. The receptors come from a man between 18 and 35 years old with type 1 diabetes. The CDR3 runs from the conserved cysteine through the conserved F or W. Each record gives: J gene, clone size, D gene, V gene, CDR3 protein, CDR3 DNA. D genes are given only for firm matches. Expanded clones are given a class, and other clones once, few, many or no size at all.

TRBJ1-6	.	TRBD1	TRBV2	CASNFGQGRGSPLHF	TGTGCCAGCAATTTCGGACAGGGGAGGGGATCACCCCTCCACTTT
TRBJ2-1	few	TRBD2	TRBV9	CASSVAGGDYNEQFF	TGTGCCAGCAGCGTGGCGGGGGGCGACTACAATGAGCAGTTCTTC
TRBJ1-5	.	.	TRBV5-4	CASSLDSGVNQPQHF	TGTGCCAGCAGCTTGGATTCAGGGGTAAATCAGCCCCAGCATTTT
TRBJ1-6	.	.	TRBV5-1	CASSLEADSYNSPLHF	TGCGCCAGCAGCTTGGAGGCTGACTCCTATAATTCACCCCTCCACTTT
TRBJ2-6	few	.	TRBV28	CASMLGSGANVLTF	TGTGCCAGCATGCTGGGGTCTGGGGCCAACGTCCTGACTTTC
TRBJ1-3	.	.	TRBV30	CAWSVTAEAIYF	TGTGCCTGGAGTGTAACGGCTGAAGCCATATATTTT
TRBJ1-2	few	.	TRBV6-5	CASSSTTRLDLDGYTF	TGTGCCAGCAGTTCGACCACCCGACTGGACCTAGATGGCTACACCTTC
TRBJ1-1	few	.	TRBV18	CASSPGEAENTEAFF	TGTGCCAGCTCACCGGGCGAGGCAGAGAACACTGAAGCTTTCTTT
TRBJ2-1	few	.	TRBV5-1	CASSFQSGAGPYNEQFF	TGCGCCAGCAGCTTCCAATCCGGAGCGGGTCCCTACAATGAGCAGTTCTTC
TRBJ2-2	few	TRBD2	TRBV5-4	CASSLAGLTGGTGELFF	TGTGCCAGCAGCTTGGCCGGATTGACGGGAGGAACCGGGGAGCTGTTTTTT
TRBJ1-2	.	.	TRBV7-8	CASSSTYGYTF	TGTGCCAGCAGCTCTACATATGGCTACACCTTC
TRBJ2-1	few	.	TRBV10-2	CASSESTVYNEQFF	TGCGCCAGCAGTGAGTCCACAGTCTACAATGAGCAGTTCTTC
TRBJ2-7	few	.	TRBV30	CAWVPGSDHEQYF	TGTGCCTGGGTCCCGGGATCTGACCACGAGCAGTACTTC
TRBJ1-3	.	.	TRBV2	CASGPQGSGNTIYF	TGTGCCAGCGGCCCACAGGGTTCGGGAAACACCATATATTTT
TRBJ2-5	few	TRBD1	TRBV5-1	CASEQGSGETQYF	TGCGCCAGCGAACAGGGGAGTGGAGAGACCCAGTACTTC
TRBJ2-7	few	TRBD1	TRBV6-5	CASSRDRDFDEQYF	TGTGCCAGCAGTCGGGACAGGGACTTCGACGAGCAGTACTTC
TRBJ2-2	few	.	TRBV5-1	CASRIGLNTGELFF	TGCGCCAGCAGAATAGGCCTGAACACCGGGGAGCTGTTTTTT
TRBJ1-5	few	.	TRBV19	CASSNVRVGNQPQHF	TGTGCCAGTAGTAACGTCCGCGTCGGAAATCAGCCCCAGCATTTT
TRBJ1-4	.	.	TRBV5-1	CASSLGPISTNEKLFF	TGCGCCAGCAGCTTGGGTCCCATTTCGACTAATGAAAAACTGTTTTTT
TRBJ2-7	.	TRBD2	TRBV28	CASSPLGAGGYEQYF	TGTGCCAGCAGTCCCCTGGGGGCGGGGGGCTACGAGCAGTACTTC
TRBJ2-3	.	.	TRBV6-5	CASSERSPDTQYF	TGTGCCAGCAGTGAAAGGTCTCCGGATACGCAGTATTTT
TRBJ2-5	few	TRBD2	TRBV6-5	CASSTGLTQYF	TGTGCCAGCAGTACGGGACTAACCCAGTACTTC
TRBJ2-5	few	TRBD1	TRBV6-5	CASKGAQETQYF	TGTGCCAGCAAGGGGGCACAAGAGACCCAGTACTTC
TRBJ2-4	few	.	TRBV6-1	CASSPGVRNIQYF	TGTGCCAGCAGTCCCGGGGTTAGGAACATTCAGTACTTC
TRBJ2-7	.	TRBD2	TRBV7-8	CASTPQGGPYEQYF	TGTGCCAGCACCCCCCAGGGAGGGCCCTACGAGCAGTACTTC
TRBJ2-2	.	.	TRBV5-8	CASTRGFPRGTGELFF	TGTGCCAGCACCCGCGGCTTTCCTCGGGGCACCGGGGAGCTGTTTTTT
TRBJ1-2	few	.	TRBV7-9	CASSLALVQIGGYTF	TGTGCCAGCAGCTTAGCGCTGGTGCAGATTGGAGGCTACACCTTC
TRBJ2-3	.	TRBD2	TRBV27	CASSPGGDTQYF	TGTGCCAGCAGCCCGGGGGGGGATACGCAGTATTTT
TRBJ2-6	.	.	TRBV19	CASSMENSGANVLTF	TGTGCCAGTAGTATGGAAAACTCTGGGGCCAACGTCCTGACTTTC